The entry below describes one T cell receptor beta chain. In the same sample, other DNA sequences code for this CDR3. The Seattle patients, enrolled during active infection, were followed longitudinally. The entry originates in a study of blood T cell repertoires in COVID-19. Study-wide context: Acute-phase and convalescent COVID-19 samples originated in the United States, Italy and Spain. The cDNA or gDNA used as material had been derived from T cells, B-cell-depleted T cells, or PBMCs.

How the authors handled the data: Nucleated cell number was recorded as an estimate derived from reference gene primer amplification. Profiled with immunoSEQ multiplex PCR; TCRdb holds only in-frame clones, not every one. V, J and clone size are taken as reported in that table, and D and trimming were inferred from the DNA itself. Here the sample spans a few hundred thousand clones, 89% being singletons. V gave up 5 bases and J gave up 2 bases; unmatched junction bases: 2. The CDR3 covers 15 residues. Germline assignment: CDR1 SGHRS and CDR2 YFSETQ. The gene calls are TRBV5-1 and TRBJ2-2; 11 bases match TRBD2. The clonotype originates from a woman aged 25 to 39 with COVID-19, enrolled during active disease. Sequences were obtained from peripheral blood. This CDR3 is CASSLAGGNTGELFF. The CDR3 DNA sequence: TGCGCCAGCAGTCTAGCGGGGGGAAACACCGGGGAGCTGTTTTTT.